This T cell receptor beta chain was obtained from a study of OX40 agonist ivuxolimab in advanced cancers. The wider study: Intravenous ivuxolimab at 0.01 to 10 mg/kg was given to patients every 2 weeks.

Overall study results and limits: Antigens targeted by the expanded peripheral T cells were not determined.

V lost 4 bases and J lost 7, with 17 bases in between. The germline gives CDR1 SGDLS, CDR2 YYNGEE. This CDR3 is 15 amino acids long. Note on this clone: Antigen: not known.

Generated by immunoSEQ multiplex PCR, the TCRdb table keeps only in-frame clones and is missing some. The profile shows tens of thousands of clones, 85% to 95% of them singletons. J is TRBJ1-4 and V is TRBV9; perhaps TRBD1 as D (5 bases). The starting material was CD4+ or CD8+ T cells sorted from blood, obtained in a trial of the OX40 agonist ivuxolimab. This TCR came from an adult with an advanced solid tumor such as melanoma, head and neck, liver or kidney cancer. The CDR3 region is CASSPGGGGGEKLFF. In DNA form, the CDR3 reads TGTGCCAGCAGCCCCGGTGGGGGTGGGGGTGAAAAACTGTTTTTT.